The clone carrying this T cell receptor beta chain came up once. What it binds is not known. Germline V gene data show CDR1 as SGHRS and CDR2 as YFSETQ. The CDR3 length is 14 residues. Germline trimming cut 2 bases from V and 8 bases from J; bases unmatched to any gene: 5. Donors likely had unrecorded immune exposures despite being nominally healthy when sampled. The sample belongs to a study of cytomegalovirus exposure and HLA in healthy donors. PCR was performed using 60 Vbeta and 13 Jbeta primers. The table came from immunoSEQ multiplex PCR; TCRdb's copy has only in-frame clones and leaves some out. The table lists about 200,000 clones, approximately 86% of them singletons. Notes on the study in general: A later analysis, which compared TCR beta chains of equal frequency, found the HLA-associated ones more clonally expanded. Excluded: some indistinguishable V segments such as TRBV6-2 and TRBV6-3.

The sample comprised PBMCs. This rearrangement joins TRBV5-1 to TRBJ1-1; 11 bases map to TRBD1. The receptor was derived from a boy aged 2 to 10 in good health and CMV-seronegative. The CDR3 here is CASSFGTGGSEAFF. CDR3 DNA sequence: TGCGCCAGCAGCTTCGGGACAGGGGGTTCCGAAGCTTTCTTT.